The 32 T cell receptor beta chains presented below share a single source sample, sequenced in a study of T cell responses to AZD1222 COVID-19 vaccine. The protocol was immunoSEQ multiplex PCR, while the TCRdb copy is restricted to in-frame clones and leaves out a portion. The sample includes some 140,000 clones, around 90% of them seen just once. The input for sequencing was peripheral blood, taken on day 0 of AZD1222 vaccination. The source of these receptors is an adult in good health.

The V call is TRBV6-5, the J call TRBJ2-5; D might be TRBD2 (5 bases). Germline CDR1 and CDR2: MNHEY and SVGAGI. Trimming cost V 2 bases and J 5 bases, with 9 bases left between them. The CDR3 length is 13 residues. CDR3 sequence reads: CASSYLPGETQYF. DNA for the CDR3: TGTGCCAGCAGTTACCTTCCGGGGGAGACCCAGTACTTC.

This clone has just one count. The CDR3 DNA follows: TGCGCCAGCAGCCAGGGACAGGGGAGCTCCTATAATTCACCCCTCCACTTT. It codes for CASSQGQGSSYNSPLHF. V and J are TRBV4-3 and TRBJ1-6; 10 positions agree with TRBD1. J lost 0 bases, V lost 3 bases, and 2 bases had no gene match. Germline-derived CDR1 and CDR2 are LGHNA and YSLEER. This CDR3 contains 17 residues.

The rearrangement links TRBV7-3 to TRBJ1-1; no definite D call. In germline, CDR1 is SGHTA, CDR2 FQGTGA. Trimming cost V 6 bases and J 2 bases, with 13 bases left between them. The CDR3 totals 14 residues. The CDR3 is CASSLNPGNTEAFF. The CDR3 nucleotides are TGTGCCAGCAGTCTCAATCCGGGAAACACTGAAGCTTTCTTT.

The CDR3 region is CASSTSSHSGNTIYF. The CDR3 DNA reads as TGTGCCAGCAGCACGTCGAGCCACTCTGGAAACACCATATATTTT. The chain links TRBV9 to TRBJ1-3; D is unresolved. V lost 4 bases and J 0 bases, leaving 11 bases between the germline ends. Germline V gene lookup returns CDR1 SGDLS and CDR2 YYNGEE. The CDR3 covers 15 residues.

The genes are TRBV6-5 and TRBJ1-2; a weak D match, TRBD1 (5 bases). Looked up from germline, CDR1 is MNHEY and CDR2 is SVGAGI. This CDR3 spans 14 amino acids. Deletions cut 8 bases from V and 4 bases from J, with 17 bases between. DNA of the CDR3: TGTGCCAGCTTAAGGGACGGCCAAGCCTATGGCTACACCTTC. This codes for CASLRDGQAYGYTF.

The chain joins TRBV3-1 (or the pseudogene TRBV3-2) to TRBJ2-7; 8 bases are a match to TRBD2. The junction had 11 bases not matched to a gene; V was cut back by 4 bases and J by 6 bases. Germline V gene lookup returns CDR1 LGHDT and CDR2 YNNKEL (reference sequence). This CDR3 region has 15 residues. CDR3 amino acids: CASSPRQRGTAEQYF. In DNA form, the CDR3 reads TGTGCCAGCAGCCCTCGGCAGCGGGGGACTGCCGAGCAGTACTTC.

The V call is TRBV5-5, the J call TRBJ1-5; the match to TRBD1 covers 7 bases. The CDR3 runs to 15 residues. V dropped 0 bases and J dropped 7; count of bases not matched to a gene: 7. Germline assignment: CDR1 SGHKS and CDR2 YYEKEE (reference sequence). The CDR3, as DNA: TGTGCCAGCAGCTTGGAGGCAGGGGGTCGGCAGCCCCAGCATTTT. Amino acids: CASSLEAGGRQPQHF.

The V gene is TRBV27, the J gene TRBJ2-5; D unclear. CDR1 is MNHEY, CDR2 SMNVEV, per germline (reference sequence). Trimming took 2 bases from V and 7 from J, leaving 14 bases between them. The CDR3 loop spans 14 amino acids. This CDR3 reads CASSLAPGVGTQYF. In nucleotides, the CDR3 is TGTGCCAGCAGTTTAGCCCCAGGAGTCGGGACCCAGTACTTC.

The rearrangement links TRBV7-2 to TRBJ1-1; 7 bases fit TRBD1. This CDR3 region has 14 residues. Germline trimming cut 1 base from V and 8 bases from J; bases unmatched to any gene: 7. Germline CDR1 reads SGHTA; CDR2 reads FQGNSA. CDR3 protein: CASSLGQGWTEAFF. As DNA, the CDR3 is TGTGCCAGCAGCTTAGGACAGGGCTGGACAGAAGCTTTCTTT.

The rearrangement uses TRBV4-3 and TRBJ2-7; 10 nucleotides line up with TRBD1. V gave up 1 base and J gave up 4 bases; unmatched junction bases: 4. The CDR3 is 15 amino acids. Looked up from germline, CDR1 is LGHNA and CDR2 is YSLEER. The CDR3 nucleotides are TGCGCCAGCAGCCAAGCCGGGACAGGGGAATACGAGCAGTACTTC. It specifies CASSQAGTGEYEQYF.

The chain recombines TRBV9 with TRBJ1-1; 7 bases align to TRBD1. Germline V CDR1 and CDR2: SGDLS, YYNGEE. The V gene end was trimmed by 0 bases and the J gene end by 5 bases; junction bases not matched to a gene: 7. CDR3 size: 15 residues. CDR3 sequence: CASSVGGGGQTEAFF. CDR3 DNA: TGTGCCAGCAGCGTAGGTGGAGGGGGCCAAACTGAAGCTTTCTTT.

V usage is TRBV5-1 and J usage is TRBJ1-6, with 9 bases matching TRBD1. The junction had 8 bases not matched to a gene; V was cut back by 4 bases and J by 9 bases. CDR1 is SGHRS, CDR2 YFSETQ, per germline. The CDR3 spans 15 residues. The CDR3 protein is CASSTGQGSGSPLHF. The CDR3 nucleotides are TGCGCCAGCAGCACGGGACAGGGCTCCGGTTCACCCCTCCACTTT.

As for this clone: Its ends do not fully match the called genes, so a read error is possible. The chain employs TRBV7-9 and TRBJ2-2; D is unclear. This CDR3 has 15 residues. From germline, CDR1 is SEHNR and CDR2 FQNEAQ (reference sequence). The DNA for the CDR3 is TGTGCCAGCAGTTTAGCCGGGCCAAACACCGGGGAGCTGTTTTTT. Translation gives CASSLAGPNTGELFF.

This clone was detected only once. This chain links TRBV27 with TRBJ2-7; 7 nucleotides agree with TRBD1. Germline trimming cut 3 bases from V and 4 bases from J; bases unmatched to any gene: 6. CDR1 and CDR2 (germline): MNHEY, SMNVEV (reference sequence). The CDR3 is made up of 14 amino acids. This CDR3 reads CASSFQGGRYEQYF. The CDR3 DNA is TGTGCCAGCAGTTTCCAAGGGGGCAGATACGAGCAGTACTTC.

The J gene is TRBJ2-7, the V gene TRBV7-8; D perhaps matches TRBD1 (6 bases). Germline loops: CDR1 SGHVS, CDR2 FQNEAQ. The CDR3 has 11 amino acids. V lost 5 bases to trimming and J lost 6 bases, with 8 bases between them. CDR3 coding DNA: TGTGCCAGCAGCACAGGGACCGAGCAGTACTTC. Its translation is CASSTGTEQYF. Variable domain in full (rest from reference TRBV7-8 and TRBJ2-7): GAGVSQSPRYKVAKRGQDVALRCDPISGHVSLFWYQQALGQGPEFLTYFQNEAQLDKSGLPSDRFFAERPEGSVSTLKIQRTQQEDSAVYLCASSTGTEQYFGPGTRLTVT.

As to this clone: A junction end diverges from the germline sequence, so it may reflect a read error. The V and J genes are TRBV3-1 (or the pseudogene TRBV3-2) and TRBJ2-7; D is unresolved. From germline, CDR1 is LGHDT and CDR2 YNNKEL (reference sequence). The CDR3 contains 12 residues. The DNA for the CDR3 is TGTACCAGCAGCCAATCCCGGTACGAGCAGTACTTC. Translating gives CTSSQSRYEQYF.

The genes are TRBV19 and TRBJ1-5; D perhaps matches TRBD1 (6 bases). V was clipped by 10 bases and J by 2 bases, with 15 bases between them. CDR3 length: 14 amino acids. Germline CDR1 reads LNHDA; CDR2 reads SQIVND (reference sequence). In DNA form, the CDR3 reads TGTGCCACCGCGCGGACAGAAGGCAATCAGCCCCAGCATTTT. This encodes CATARTEGNQPQHF.

This rearrangement joins TRBV29-1 to TRBJ1-2; no reliable D call. V lost 4 bases to trimming and J lost 0 bases, with 3 bases between them. This CDR3 is built from 11 residues. The germline V gene has CDR1 SQVTM and CDR2 ANQGSEA. The CDR3 here is CSVGANYGYTF. For the CDR3, the DNA is TGCAGCGTTGGTGCTAACTATGGCTACACCTTC.

CDR3 DNA sequence: TGTGCTAGTGCAGAGGGGCCAGGGAGTACCTACGAGCAGTACTTC. Protein sequence: CASAEGPGSTYEQYF. The chain recombines TRBV12-5 with TRBJ2-7; possibly TRBD1 or TRBD2 for D (5 bases each). CDR1 is LGHNT and CDR2 is FRNRAP in the germline V gene. CDR3 length: 15 residues. V shed 7 bases and J shed 2 bases, with 18 bases lying between them.

This chain links TRBV7-9 with TRBJ2-7; D remains unclear. The V and J ends lost 5 bases and 6 bases respectively, with 11 bases between them. CDR3 length equals 12 residues. Germline V gene sequence: CDR1 SEHNR, CDR2 FQNEAQ (reference sequence). The CDR3 nucleotides read TGTGCCAGCAGCCCCAGGTTCTCCGAGCAGTACTTC. It specifies CASSPRFSEQYF.

This clone was seen just once. The chain carries TRBV6-5 and TRBJ2-1, with TRBD1 matching 7 bases. V lost 4 bases and J lost 8; bases outside the gene matches: 11. The CDR3 runs 15 residues. Germline CDR1 and CDR2: MNHEY and SVGAGI. Written as DNA, the CDR3 is TGTGCCAGCAGTTCGGAACGACAGGGAATCTATGAGCAGTTCTTC. It yields the protein CASSSERQGIYEQFF.

This chain uses TRBV28 with TRBJ1-1; no definite D call. CDR3 size: 13 residues. Germline-derived CDR1 and CDR2 are MDHEN and SYDVKM. V shed 2 bases and J shed 2 bases, with 6 bases lying between them. CDR3 nucleotides: TGTGCCAGCAGTTTACGGCAAAACACTGAAGCTTTCTTT. Its translation: CASSLRQNTEAFF.

J is TRBJ2-5 and V is TRBV7-2; D gene ambiguous. V gave up 2 bases and J gave up 0 bases, with 4 bases separating them. Germline CDR1 is SGHTA and CDR2 is FQGNSA. This CDR3 comprises 13 residues. CDR3 sequence reads: CASSLSHQETQYF. The CDR3 coding sequence is TGTGCCAGCAGCTTAAGTCACCAAGAGACCCAGTACTTC. The complete variable domain, with remaining parts taken from reference TRBV7-2 and TRBJ2-5, reads GAGVSQSPSNKVTEKGKDVELRCDPISGHTALYWYRQSLGQGLEFLIYFQGNSAPDKSGLPSDRFSAERTGGSVSTLTIQRTQQEDSAVYLCASSLSHQETQYFGPGTRLLVL.

This chain uses TRBV27 with TRBJ2-7, with a weak D call TRBD1 (6 bases). Trimming pared 3 bases from V and 4 bases from J, leaving 10 bases between. The CDR3 consists of 13 residues. The germline gives CDR1 MNHEY, CDR2 SMNVEV (reference sequence). CDR3 region: CASSFSRGYEQYF. The CDR3 DNA reads as TGTGCCAGCAGTTTTAGCAGGGGTTACGAGCAGTACTTC.

The CDR3 DNA sequence: TGTGCCAGCAGCAACGAACCGGGACTAGCCTACAATGAGCAGTTCTTC. Encoded protein: CASSNEPGLAYNEQFF. The rearrangement joins TRBV5-8 to TRBJ2-1; 8 bases align to TRBD2. Germline V gene data show CDR1 as SGHTS and CDR2 as YDEGEE. The V gene end was trimmed by 4 bases and the J gene end by 2 bases; junction bases not matched to a gene: 8. This CDR3 has 16 amino acids.

The chain links TRBV28 to TRBJ1-5; 7 nucleotides align to TRBD1. Germline loops: CDR1 MDHEN, CDR2 SYDVKM. CDR3 size: 14 residues. The trim removed 7 bases at V and 10 bases at J, leaving 13 bases unmatched. Written as DNA, the CDR3 is TGTGCCAGCAAAATATCGGGACAGCCCTCTCCCCAGCATTTT. It encodes CASKISGQPSPQHF.

The CDR3, as DNA: TGTGCCAGCAGTCCAGGACTAGCTGGAGAGACCCAGTACTTC. Translated: CASSPGLAGETQYF. The genes are TRBV6-2 or TRBV6-3 and TRBJ2-5, with 8 bases matching TRBD2. In germline, CDR1 is MNHEY, CDR2 SVGEGT. CDR3 size: 14 residues. J was trimmed by 4 bases and V by 5 bases; bases with no gene match: 6.

The chain has TRBV25-1 and TRBJ2-7, with D perhaps matching TRBD2 (6 bases). Germline V gene data show CDR1 as MGHDK and CDR2 as SYGVNS. V gave up 3 bases and J gave up 2 bases, with 14 bases separating them. This CDR3 spans 15 amino acids. In nucleotides, the CDR3 is TGTGCCAGCAGTGATCTGGGCGGGGCTCCCTACGAGCAGTACTTC. It translates to CASSDLGGAPYEQYF.

The CDR3 sequence is CASSLRLADYNEQFF. The CDR3 nucleotides are TGTGCCAGCAGCTTGCGCCTAGCCGATTACAATGAGCAGTTCTTC. The rearrangement links TRBV5-5 to TRBJ2-1; D may be TRBD2 (5 bases). Trimming shortened V by 1 base and J by 4 bases, and 12 bases separated the two germline ends. CDR3 length: 15 residues. Germline V CDR1 and CDR2: SGHKS, YYEKEE (reference sequence).

The chain uses TRBV27 and TRBJ2-7; TRBD1 agrees at 11 bases. Germline trimming cut 7 bases from V and 7 bases from J; bases unmatched to any gene: 15. Germline CDR1 and CDR2: MNHEY and SMNVEV (reference sequence). CDR3 length: 16 residues. CDR3 loop: CASTTSWTGGFGEQYF. CDR3 nucleotide sequence: TGTGCCAGCACGACCAGCTGGACAGGGGGCTTCGGTGAGCAGTACTTC.

V gene TRBV11-2 combines with J gene TRBJ2-7; unclear D gene. The CDR3 has 14 residues. CDR1 and CDR2 (germline): SGHAT, FQNNGV. Deletions cut 1 base from V and 5 bases from J, with 12 bases between. CDR3 coding DNA: TGTGCCAGCAGCTTAGGGGTGACTTACGACGAGCAGTACTTC. Translated, it gives CASSLGVTYDEQYF. Full variable domain (rest looked up from reference TRBV11-2 and TRBJ2-7): EAGVAQSPRYKIIEKRQSVAFWCNPISGHATLYWYQQILGQGPKLLIQFQNNGVVDDSQLPKDRFSAERLKGVDSTLKIQPAKLEDSAVYLCASSLGVTYDEQYFGPGTRLTVT.

Of note for this clone: This sample includes further DNA sequences coding for the same CDR3. CDR3 nucleotides: TGTGCCATCAGTGAGTCAGGGGGTCGGGAAAAACTGTTTTTT. Protein sequence: CAISESGGREKLFF. This rearrangement joins TRBV10-3 to TRBJ1-4, with a tentative D call TRBD1 (6 bases). The germline CDR1 and CDR2 sequences are ENHRY and SYGVKD. Trimming pared 0 bases from V and 8 bases from J, leaving 10 bases between. CDR3 size: 14 residues.